Below are 8 T cell receptor beta chains sequenced from a single sample in a study of blood T cell repertoires in COVID-19. TCRdb's copy holds only in-frame clones and misses some; the assay was immunoSEQ multiplex PCR. The sample contains about 310,000 clones, roughly 87% of which appear only once. Sample: peripheral blood. These receptors all stem from a man aged 45-60 years with active or convalescent COVID-19.

This clone came up once. The chain joins TRBV7-8 to TRBJ2-3; D possibly corresponds to TRBD1 (6 bases). Germline V gives CDR1 SGHVS, CDR2 FQNEAQ. The CDR3 runs 14 residues. V lost 3 bases, J lost 2 bases, and 9 bases lay in between. The chain's CDR3 is CASSFRTVTDTQYF. The CDR3 region has the DNA TGTGCCAGCAGCTTCCGGACAGTCACAGATACGCAGTATTTT.

This chain links TRBV6-5 with TRBJ1-2; D is undetermined. Germline V CDR1 and CDR2: MNHEY, SVGAGI. The CDR3 consists of 13 residues. The germline V and J ends were trimmed by 4 bases and 4 bases, with 10 bases remaining between them. The DNA of the CDR3 is TGTGCCAGCAGTTTTGCCGAGATCTATGGCTACACCTTC. Its protein is CASSFAEIYGYTF.

The chain couples TRBV10-1 to TRBJ1-1; maybe TRBD1 (6 bases). Germline assignment: CDR1 WNHNN and CDR2 SYGVQD (reference sequence). Trimming cost V 6 bases and J 3 bases, with 11 bases left between them. The CDR3 is made up of 13 amino acids. The CDR3 protein is CASRQGFDTEAFF. The DNA for the CDR3 is TGCGCCAGCAGACAGGGTTTTGACACTGAAGCTTTCTTT.

This chain joins TRBV2 and TRBJ1-5; TRBD1 matches at 7 bases. V dropped 6 bases and J dropped 5; count of bases not matched to a gene: 4. This CDR3 is built from 13 residues. Germline V gene sequence: CDR1 SNHLY, CDR2 FYNNEI. CDR3: CASRRQGYQPQHF. In nucleotides, the CDR3 is TGTGCCAGCAGGAGACAGGGTTATCAGCCCCAGCATTTT.

The chain has TRBV6-2 or TRBV6-3 and TRBJ1-2, with 8 bases lining up with TRBD1. Germline V gene lookup returns CDR1 MNHEY and CDR2 SVGEGT. The CDR3 has 13 residues. Germline trimming cut 4 bases from V and 6 bases from J; bases unmatched to any gene: 4. The chain's CDR3 is CASSFDRGNGYTF. The DNA of the CDR3 is TGTGCCAGCAGTTTCGACAGGGGAAATGGCTACACCTTC.

The chain is built from TRBV29-1 and TRBJ2-1; a weak D match, TRBD1 (6 bases). The CDR3 runs to 12 residues. With 3 bases removed from V and 7 bases from J, the gap between germline ends came to 10 bases. Germline values: CDR1 SQVTM, CDR2 ANQGSEA. In DNA, the CDR3 is TGCAGCGTTGACCGCAGGGGAAATGAGCAGTTCTTC. Its translation: CSVDRRGNEQFF.

V and J are TRBV29-1 and TRBJ2-1; no firm D call. Deletions cut 6 bases from V and 7 bases from J, with 22 bases between. This CDR3 region has 15 residues. The V gene's germline CDR1 is SQVTM and CDR2 ANQGSEA. The chain's CDR3 is CSVDQWPSGTNEQFF. In DNA form, the CDR3 reads TGCAGCGTCGACCAGTGGCCGTCGGGTACTAATGAGCAGTTCTTC.

This chain uses TRBV28 with TRBJ1-4; D is possibly TRBD1 (6 bases). The length of the CDR3 is 16 residues. Trimming shortened V by 6 bases and J by 8 bases, and 22 bases separated the two germline ends. Germline V lookup: CDR1 MDHEN, CDR2 SYDVKM. The CDR3 loop reads CASSLRVAIRGEKLFF. For the CDR3, the DNA is TGTGCCAGCAGCCTCCGCGTGGCGATAAGGGGGGAAAAACTGTTTTTT. Full variable domain (rest looked up from reference TRBV28 and TRBJ1-4): DVKVTQSSRYLVKRTGEKVFLECVQDMDHENMFWYRQDPGLGLRLIYFSYDVKMKEKGDIPEGYSVSREKKERFSLILESASTNQTSMYLCASSLRVAIRGEKLFFGSGTQLSVL.